This T cell receptor beta chain was sequenced for a study of T cell responses to AZD1222 COVID-19 vaccine. General study findings and limits: The study identified only six AZD1222 recipients as seropositive at baseline. White British people made up most donors, females outnumbered males, and clonal diversity was possibly underestimated. Among spike-specific TCRs, nearly half reportedly target unmutated variant regions. The breadth and depth of Spike-specific TCRs increased once two AZD1222 doses had been given.

With regard to this clone: Its antigen is not known.

Method: immunoSEQ multiplex PCR; TCRdb's copy keeps in-frame clones and lacks some. The data hold 100,000 to 150,000 clones, with 88% observed a single time. This CDR3 region has 15 residues. Germline V gene lookup returns CDR1 SGHNT and CDR2 YYREEE (reference sequence). Between the trimmed V and J ends, which lost 3 bases and 2 bases, there was a span of 12 bases. This chain uses TRBV5-4 with TRBJ1-3, with a weak D call TRBD1 (5 bases). The TCR originated in an adult in good health. Sequencing used peripheral blood, obtained on day 0 of AZD1222 vaccination. Written as DNA, the CDR3 is TGTGCCAGCAGCTCCGAGGGGAGGGCTGGAAACACCATATATTTT. Translated, it gives CASSSEGRAGNTIYF.